This T cell receptor beta chain was obtained from a study of blood T cell repertoires in COVID-19. About the study: Samples of COVID-19 (acute and convalescent) were obtained from the United States, Italy and Spain.

The method was immunoSEQ multiplex PCR; TCRdb's version includes in-frame clones alone and lacks a portion of them. This table has 120,000 or so clones, about 89% appearing once. Trimming cost V 4 bases and J 0 bases, with 7 bases left between them. The CDR3 is made up of 14 amino acids. The germline gives CDR1 KGHDR, CDR2 SFDVKD. This receptor was obtained from a woman aged 60-75 years with acute or convalescent COVID-19. The genes are TRBV24-1 and TRBJ2-3, with unresolved D. The sample taken for sequencing was peripheral blood. This CDR3 is CATSEVGSTDTQYF. DNA for the CDR3: TGTGCCACCAGTGAAGTCGGGAGCACAGATACGCAGTATTTT.